This TCR beta chain emerged from a study of cytomegalovirus exposure and HLA in healthy donors. The CDR3 has 13 residues. Germline CDR1 and CDR2: SQVTM and ANQGSEA. 60 Vbeta and 13 Jbeta primers were used in PCR. Some clones are missing from TCRdb's copy, which holds only in-frame ones; the method was immunoSEQ multiplex PCR. The data show some 82,000 clones, about four fifths seen once. Participants comprised healthy donors of bone marrow. While unrecorded immune exposures were likely, the donors were nominally healthy when sampled. The sequencing input was PBMCs. V and J are TRBV29-1 and TRBJ2-3; 9 bases agree with TRBD2. The TCR sequence derives from a woman aged 45-60 years in good health and CMV-seronegative. Written as DNA, the CDR3 is TGCAGTCATAGACTAGCGGCCACAGATACGCAGTATTTT. This gives the protein CSHRLAATDTQYF.